Each of the 22 T cell receptor beta chains below was sequenced from the same sample in a study of OX40 agonist ivuxolimab in advanced cancers. TCRdb's table, derived via immunoSEQ multiplex PCR, lists solely in-frame clones and lacks some. The data contain around 72,000 clones, about 88% of them singletons. The sample was CD4+ or CD8+ T cells sorted from blood, taken in a trial of the OX40 agonist ivuxolimab. These receptors originate from an adult with an advanced solid tumor such as melanoma, head and neck, liver or kidney cancer.

This clone showed up just a few times. The chain is built from TRBV2 and TRBJ1-5; D gene unclear. This CDR3 is 12 amino acids long. Germline CDR1 is SNHLY and CDR2 is FYNNEI. Deletions cut 6 bases from V and 9 bases from J, with 12 bases between. The CDR3 sequence is CASSLGGPPQHF. CDR3 nucleotide sequence: TGTGCCAGCAGCTTGGGCGGTCCGCCCCAGCATTTT.

Only a few counts were recorded for this clone. The J gene is TRBJ1-2, the V gene TRBV11-2; unclear D gene. The CDR3 has 14 residues. Trimming cost V 1 base and J 2 bases, with 8 bases left between them. Looked up from germline, CDR1 is SGHAT and CDR2 is FQNNGV. The CDR3 coding sequence is TGTGCCAGCAGCTTAGTTGGCGCCAACTATGGCTACACCTTC. Protein: CASSLVGANYGYTF.

This clone has a handful of counts. The chain carries TRBV19 and TRBJ2-3; D possibly corresponds to TRBD2 (5 bases). V gave up 8 bases and J gave up 6 bases, with 18 bases separating them. CDR3 length: 14 residues. CDR1 and CDR2 (germline): LNHDA, SQIVND (reference sequence). CDR3 amino acids: CASAAADSGDTQYF. In nucleotides, the CDR3 is TGTGCCAGTGCCGCTGCGGATTCGGGGGATACGCAGTATTTT.

This clone turned up a few times. The chain joins TRBV9 to TRBJ2-2, with a tentative D call TRBD1 (5 bases). CDR1 is SGDLS and CDR2 is YYNGEE in the germline V gene. This CDR3 contains 15 residues. V lost 1 base to trimming and J lost 4 bases, with 11 bases between them. The CDR3 is CASSVTSRATGELFF. The CDR3, as DNA: TGTGCCAGCAGCGTAACCTCCAGGGCCACCGGGGAGCTGTTTTTT.

The V call is TRBV7-2, the J call TRBJ1-1; the D is unclear. The CDR3 totals 14 residues. Trimming removed 0 bases from V and 4 bases from J, with 9 bases in between. Germline CDR1 reads SGHTA; CDR2 reads FQGNSA. CDR3 bases: TGTGCCAGCAGCTTAGCGGCGGGCAGCACTGAAGCTTTCTTT. It specifies CASSLAAGSTEAFF.

This rearrangement joins TRBV5-4 to TRBJ2-5, with 12 bases aligning to TRBD2. With V trimmed by 4 bases and J by 4 bases, 2 bases remained unmatched. Germline V gene data show CDR1 as SGHNT and CDR2 as YYREEE (reference sequence). The CDR3 consists of 14 residues. The DNA for the CDR3 is TGTGCCAGCAGCAAACTAGCGGGAGGAGAGACCCAGTACTTC. Its translation is CASSKLAGGETQYF.

V gene TRBV5-1 combines with J gene TRBJ2-2; D possibly uses TRBD1 or TRBD2 (5 bases each). Trimming took 4 bases from V and 5 from J, leaving 9 bases between them. Per the germline V gene, CDR1 is SGHRS and CDR2 is YFSETQ. The CDR3 is 13 residues long. The chain's CDR3 is CASSAWGTGELFF. The CDR3, as DNA: TGCGCCAGCAGCGCATGGGGGACCGGGGAGCTGTTTTTT.

V is TRBV5-1 and J is TRBJ2-2, with no clear D. This CDR3 has 14 amino acids. V dropped 6 bases and J dropped 4 bases, with 13 bases sitting between them. Germline values: CDR1 SGHRS, CDR2 YFSETQ. The CDR3 loop is CASNQERITGELFF. For the CDR3, the DNA is TGCGCCAGCAACCAGGAGCGCATCACCGGGGAGCTGTTTTTT.

The rearrangement links TRBV2 to TRBJ1-2; D is undetermined. The CDR3 consists of 14 residues. Germline CDR1 SNHLY, CDR2 FYNNEI. Trimming removed 2 bases at V and 4 bases at J, with 11 bases between. CDR3 protein: CASSELGGFYGYTF. CDR3 DNA: TGTGCCAGCAGTGAATTGGGCGGGTTCTATGGCTACACCTTC.

This rearrangement joins TRBV27 to TRBJ1-5; D is ambiguous. This CDR3 spans 15 amino acids. Between the trimmed V and J ends, which lost 3 bases and 0 bases, there was a span of 9 bases. CDR1 and CDR2 from the germline V gene are MNHEY and SMNVEV (reference sequence). Written as DNA, the CDR3 is TGTGCCAGCAGTTTCAGAGGGAATAGCAATCAGCCCCAGCATTTT. Its protein is CASSFRGNSNQPQHF.

The chain couples TRBV5-1 to TRBJ1-3, with a tentative D call TRBD1 (5 bases). The CDR3 has 14 residues. Trimming removed 0 bases at V and 4 bases at J, with 8 bases between. Germline V lookup: CDR1 SGHRS, CDR2 YFSETQ. The DNA for the CDR3 is TGCGCCAGCAGCTTGGAGGGGCAAGGAAACACCATATATTTT. This sequence encodes CASSLEGQGNTIYF.

V gene TRBV18 combines with J gene TRBJ1-1; D is undetermined. There are 15 residues in the CDR3. CDR1 is KGHSH, CDR2 LQKENI, per germline. The V and J ends lost 1 base and 1 base respectively, with 10 bases between them. The DNA of the CDR3 is TGTGCCAGCTCACCACTTCTGGGAAAGAACACTGAAGCTTTCTTT. Translated, it gives CASSPLLGKNTEAFF.

The rearrangement uses TRBV27 and TRBJ2-3; 10 positions agree with TRBD2. This CDR3 contains 16 residues. V dropped 3 bases and J dropped 4; count of bases not matched to a gene: 7. Per the germline V gene, CDR1 is MNHEY and CDR2 is SMNVEV (reference sequence). CDR3 sequence reads: CASSFRLAGVADTQYF. The CDR3 DNA is TGTGCCAGCAGTTTCCGGCTAGCGGGAGTGGCAGATACGCAGTATTTT.

The V call is TRBV28, the J call TRBJ2-7; D might be TRBD1 (6 bases). Germline lookup yields CDR1 MDHEN and CDR2 SYDVKM. V gave up 7 bases and J gave up 1 base, with 8 bases separating them. CDR3 length: 12 amino acids. For the CDR3, the DNA is TGTGCCAGCATGGGACAATCCTACGAGCAGTACTTC. Encoded protein: CASMGQSYEQYF.

The gene calls are TRBV6-6 and TRBJ2-7; 13 nucleotides match TRBD2. CDR3 length: 15 amino acids. Germline V gene data show CDR1 as MNHNY and CDR2 as SVGAGI (reference sequence). V shed 6 bases, J shed 1 base, and the junction held 3 bases outside the gene matches. This chain's CDR3 is CASRPLAGGSYEQYF. In nucleotides, the CDR3 is TGTGCCAGCAGACCACTAGCGGGAGGGTCCTACGAGCAGTACTTC.

The chain is built from TRBV7-9 and TRBJ2-1; D unclear. The CDR3 is made up of 13 amino acids. CDR1 and CDR2 (germline): SEHNR, FQNEAQ (reference sequence). The germline V and J ends were trimmed by 1 base and 5 bases, with 6 bases remaining between them. CDR3 DNA: TGTGCCAGCAGCTTAGATGTAGACAATGAGCAGTTCTTC. This sequence encodes CASSLDVDNEQFF.

This chain uses TRBV7-2 with TRBJ1-1; TRBD1 might be the D (5 bases). Germline CDR1 reads SGHTA; CDR2 reads FQGNSA. The length of the CDR3 is 13 residues. V was shortened by 6 bases and J by 0 bases, with 8 bases between the two germline ends. CDR3 protein: CASRRQLNTEAFF. In DNA, the CDR3 is TGTGCCAGCAGACGACAGCTGAACACTGAAGCTTTCTTT.

CDR3 protein: CASSESAGTTDTQYF. The CDR3 region has the DNA TGCGCCAGCAGTGAGTCAGCGGGAACCACAGATACGCAGTATTTT. The chain uses TRBV10-1 and TRBJ2-3; TRBD2 agrees at 7 bases. Germline loops: CDR1 WNHNN, CDR2 SYGVQD (reference sequence). J lost 2 bases, V lost 0 bases, and 2 bases had no gene match. This CDR3 spans 15 amino acids.

This clone was seen just once. This chain uses TRBV4-1 with TRBJ1-3, with D maybe TRBD1 (5 bases). V was shortened by 1 base and J by 5 bases, with 9 bases between the two germline ends. The CDR3 extends over 14 amino acids. Germline values: CDR1 MGHRA, CDR2 YSYEKL. The CDR3: CASSQVDSRNTIYF. The CDR3 coding sequence is TGCGCCAGCAGCCAAGTTGACAGTAGAAACACCATATATTTT.

The V call is TRBV29-1, the J call TRBJ2-2; TRBD2 matches at 16 bases. J lost 1 base, V lost 6 bases, and 2 bases had no gene match. CDR3 length: 16 residues. Looked up from germline, CDR1 is SQVTM and CDR2 is ANQGSEA. CDR3 region: CSVGTSGRENTGELFF. The CDR3 DNA reads TGCAGCGTCGGGACTAGCGGGAGGGAGAACACCGGGGAGCTGTTTTTT.

The chain joins TRBV4-1 to TRBJ1-1; possible D gene TRBD1, 6 bases. Per germline, CDR1 MGHRA and CDR2 YSYEKL. CDR3 length equals 14 residues. Trimming took off 5 bases at V and 4 bases at J, with 14 bases between the two ends. The CDR3 reads CASSKQGPTTEAFF. CDR3 bases: TGCGCCAGCAGCAAACAGGGACCGACCACTGAAGCTTTCTTT.

The chain carries TRBV28 and TRBJ1-5; no firm D call. Looked up from germline, CDR1 is MDHEN and CDR2 is SYDVKM. Trimming stripped 1 base from V and 0 bases from J, with 13 bases between. The CDR3 runs 17 residues. This CDR3 reads CASSLFGQLYSNQPQHF. The CDR3 DNA reads as TGTGCCAGCAGTTTATTTGGGCAGCTCTATAGCAATCAGCCCCAGCATTTT. The entire variable domain, with the rest obtained from reference TRBV28 and TRBJ1-5, is as follows: DVKVTQSSRYLVKRTGEKVFLECVQDMDHENMFWYRQDPGLGLRLIYFSYDVKMKEKGDIPEGYSVSREKKERFSLILESASTNQTSMYLCASSLFGQLYSNQPQHFGDGTRLSIL.